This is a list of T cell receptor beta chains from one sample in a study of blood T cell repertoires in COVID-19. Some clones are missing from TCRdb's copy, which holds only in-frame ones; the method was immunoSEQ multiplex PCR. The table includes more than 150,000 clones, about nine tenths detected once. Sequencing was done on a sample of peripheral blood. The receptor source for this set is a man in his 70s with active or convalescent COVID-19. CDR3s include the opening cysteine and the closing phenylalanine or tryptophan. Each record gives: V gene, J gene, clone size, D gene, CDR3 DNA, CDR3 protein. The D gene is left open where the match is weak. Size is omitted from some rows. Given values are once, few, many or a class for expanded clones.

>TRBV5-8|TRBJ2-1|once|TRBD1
TGTGCCAGCAGCCTTTTCGGACAGGGCTTCGATGAGCAGTTCTTC
CASSLFGQGFDEQFF
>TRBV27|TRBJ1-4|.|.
TGTGCCAGCAGTTCGACCGTGCGGGTCGAAGAAAAACTGTTTTTT
CASSSTVRVEEKLFF
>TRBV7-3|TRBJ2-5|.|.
TGTGCCAGCAGCCTGCAGAGGGAGACCCAGTACTTC
CASSLQRETQYF
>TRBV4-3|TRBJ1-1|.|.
TGCGCCAGCAGCCAAGTCCCAGGGGCGAACACTGAAGCTTTCTTT
CASSQVPGANTEAFF
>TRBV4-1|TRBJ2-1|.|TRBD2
TGCGCCAGCAGCCAAGGCCTCGGGACTAGCGGGAGACGCGATGAGCAGTTCTTC
CASSQGLGTSGRRDEQFF
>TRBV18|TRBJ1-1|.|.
TGTGCCAGCTCACCCACCTATATCCCTCCCTTGAACACTGAAGCTTTCTTT
CASSPTYIPPLNTEAFF
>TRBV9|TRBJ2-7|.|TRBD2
TGTGCCAGCAGCGTAGCCGGGCGGGAGGGCCCAGAGCAGTACTTC
CASSVAGREGPEQYF
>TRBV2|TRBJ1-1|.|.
TGTGCCAGCAGTGAACTCGGGACTGAAGCTTTCTTT
CASSELGTEAFF
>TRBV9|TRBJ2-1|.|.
TGTGCCAGCAGCGTAGGTCCGTCAAGGGGCTACAATGAGCAGTTCTTC
CASSVGPSRGYNEQFF
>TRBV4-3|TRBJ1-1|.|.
TGCGCCAGCAGCCAAGCTCCAGGGATTGATACTGAAGCTTTCTTT
CASSQAPGIDTEAFF
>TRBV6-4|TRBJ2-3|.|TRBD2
TGTGCCAGCAGTGAAGATAGCGGGACCTGGGCGCAGTATTTT
CASSEDSGTWAQYF
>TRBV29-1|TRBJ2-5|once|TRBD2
TGCAGCGTTACTAGCGAAGAGACCCAGTACTTC
CSVTSEETQYF
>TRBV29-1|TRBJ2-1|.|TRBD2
TGCAGCCTTGGGGAGGCGGGAGTATCCTACAATGAGCAGTTCTTC
CSLGEAGVSYNEQFF
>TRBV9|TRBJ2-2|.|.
TGTGCCAGCAGCACCCCCGGGCAGGGGAAAAAGTGGGACACCGGGGAGCTGTTTTTT
CASSTPGQGKKWDTGELFF
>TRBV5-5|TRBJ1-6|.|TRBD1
TGTGCCAGCAGCTTGCGACAGGGGTATAATTCACCCCTCCACTTT
CASSLRQGYNSPLHF
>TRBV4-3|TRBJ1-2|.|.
TGCGCCAGCAGCCAACAAGCCAGGGGAGAGTATGGCTACACCTTC
CASSQQARGEYGYTF
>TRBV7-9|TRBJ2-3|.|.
TGTGCCTCTAGCGTCGCCACAGATACGCAGTATTTT
CASSVATDTQYF
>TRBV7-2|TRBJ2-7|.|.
TGTGCCAGCAGCTGGGACAAGAGGAGCTCCTACGAGCAGTACTTC
CASSWDKRSSYEQYF
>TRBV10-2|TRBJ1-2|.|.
TGCGCCAGCCGGCCCATCAGGGCGAACTATGGCTACACCTTC
CASRPIRANYGYTF
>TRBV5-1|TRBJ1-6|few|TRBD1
TGCGCCAGCAGCTTCGACAGGGGTCCGAGGAATTCACCCCTCCACTTT
CASSFDRGPRNSPLHF
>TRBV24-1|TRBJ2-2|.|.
TGTGCCACCAGTGACAACAGGGCCCTTGCTTCCTTGACCGGGGAGCTGTTTTTT
CATSDNRALASLTGELFF
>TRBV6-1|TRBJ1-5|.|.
TGTGCCAGCAGTGAACGCAGTTATAGCAATCAGCCCCAGCATTTT
CASSERSYSNQPQHF
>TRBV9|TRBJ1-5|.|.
TGTGCCAGCAGCGTTGCAGTGGATCAGCCCCAGCATTTT
CASSVAVDQPQHF
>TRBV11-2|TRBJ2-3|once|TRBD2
TGTGCCAGCAGCTATTTGGGACTAGTTAAGGATACGCAGTATTTT
CASSYLGLVKDTQYF
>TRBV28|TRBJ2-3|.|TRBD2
TGTGCCAGCAGCCGGACTAGCGGGAGTACGCAGTATTTT
CASSRTSGSTQYF
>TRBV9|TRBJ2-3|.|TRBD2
TGTGCCAGCAACTTGGGACTAGCGGGAGAAACAGATACGCAGTATTTT
CASNLGLAGETDTQYF
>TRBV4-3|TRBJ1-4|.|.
TGCGCCAGCAGCCCCTCCGGACACCTCGCGATAGAAACTAATGAAAAACTGTTTTTT
CASSPSGHLAIETNEKLFF
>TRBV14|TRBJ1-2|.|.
TGTGCCAGCAGCCGAGGGGGCTATGGCTACACCTTC
CASSRGGYGYTF
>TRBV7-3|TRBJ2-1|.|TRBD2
TGTGCCAGCAGCTTACTAGCGGGAGTCTACAATGAGCAGTTCTTC
CASSLLAGVYNEQFF
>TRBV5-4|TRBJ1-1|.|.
TGTGCCAGCAGCTTAAACACCGTGAACACTGAAGCTTTCTTT
CASSLNTVNTEAFF
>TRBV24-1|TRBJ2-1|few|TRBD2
TGTGCCACCAGTGATCCCGGGACTAGCGGGAGCGTACACAATGAGCAGTTCTTC
CATSDPGTSGSVHNEQFF
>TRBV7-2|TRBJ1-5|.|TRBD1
TGTGCCAGCAGCTTAGATACTGGACAGGGGGTTCGCAATCAGCCCCAGCATTTT
CASSLDTGQGVRNQPQHF
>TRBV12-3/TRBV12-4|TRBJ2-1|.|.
TGTGCCAGCACCGTTAGTCGTGAGCAGTTCTTC
CASTVSREQFF
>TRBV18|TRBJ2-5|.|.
TGTGCCAGCTCACCCGTGAGGGGGGAGACCCAGTACTTC
CASSPVRGETQYF
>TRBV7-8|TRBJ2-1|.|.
TGTGCCAGCAGCCCCCGGGGAAGAGAGCAGTTCTTC
CASSPRGREQFF
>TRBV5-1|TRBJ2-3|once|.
TGCGCCAGCATGACAGCGAGCCTGTCAGATACGCAGTATTTT
CASMTASLSDTQYF
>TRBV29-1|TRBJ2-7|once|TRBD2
TGCAGCGTCGGGGGGGACACCTACGAGCAGTACTTC
CSVGGDTYEQYF
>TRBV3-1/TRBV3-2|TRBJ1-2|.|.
TGTGCCAGCAGCCAATTATCTGGAGACTATGGCTACACCTTC
CASSQLSGDYGYTF
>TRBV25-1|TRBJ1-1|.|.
TGTGCCAGCAGTGAGCAGACAGGGAACACTGAAGCTTTCTTT
CASSEQTGNTEAFF
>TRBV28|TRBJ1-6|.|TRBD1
TGTGCCAGCAGTCCACGGGACAGGGGGAATTCACCCCTCCACTTT
CASSPRDRGNSPLHF
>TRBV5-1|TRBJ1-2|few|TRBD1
TGCGCCAGCAGCTTGGCCCCCCGACAGGGCTATGGCTACACCTTC
CASSLAPRQGYGYTF
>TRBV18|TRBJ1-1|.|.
TGTGCCAGCTCACCCAGGACAGCGATGAACACTGAAGCTTTCTTT
CASSPRTAMNTEAFF
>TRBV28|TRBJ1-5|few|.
TGTGCCAGCAGTTTAGCGGGGCCGCGTCAGCCCCAGCATTTT
CASSLAGPRQPQHF
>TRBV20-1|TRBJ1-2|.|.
TGCAGTGCTAGAGATGGGCGTGGCTACACCTTC
CSARDGRGYTF
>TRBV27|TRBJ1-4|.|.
TGTGCCAGCAGCCGCAGGGGTTCTAATGAAAAACTGTTTTTT
CASSRRGSNEKLFF
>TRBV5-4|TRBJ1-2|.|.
TGTGCCAGCAGCTTAGACAACAACTATGGCTACACCTTC
CASSLDNNYGYTF
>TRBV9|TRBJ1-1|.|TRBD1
TGTGCCAGCAGCGTCCTCGGGGACAGCAACACTGAAGCTTTCTTT
CASSVLGDSNTEAFF
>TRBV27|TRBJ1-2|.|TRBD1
TGTGCCAGCAGTTTTAATACAGGGGCCCATGGCTACACCTTC
CASSFNTGAHGYTF
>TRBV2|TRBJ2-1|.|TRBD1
TGTGCCAGCAGGAGGGACAGGGGGGATGAGCAGTTCTTC
CASRRDRGDEQFF
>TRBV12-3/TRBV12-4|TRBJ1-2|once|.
TGTGCCAGCAGTAGGAGTAACTATGGCTACACCTTC
CASSRSNYGYTF
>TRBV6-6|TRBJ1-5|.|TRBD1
TGTGCCAGCAGAAGACAGGGGGGCTCTCAGCCCCAGCATTTT
CASRRQGGSQPQHF
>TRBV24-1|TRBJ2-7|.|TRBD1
TGTGCCACCCCAATTCGGACAGGGGATGCCTACGAGCAGTACTTC
CATPIRTGDAYEQYF
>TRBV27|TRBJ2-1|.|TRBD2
TGTGCCAGCAGTCGAGATCTAGCGGGAGCGGTCAATGAGCAGTTCTTC
CASSRDLAGAVNEQFF
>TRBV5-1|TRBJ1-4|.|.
TGCGCCAGCAGCCGGGGGTTTGGCGAAAAACTGTTTTTT
CASSRGFGEKLFF
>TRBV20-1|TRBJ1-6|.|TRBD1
TGCAGTGCGAGTAGGACAGGCCGAAGGTCCTATAATTCACCCCTCCACTTT
CSASRTGRRSYNSPLHF